These T cell receptor beta chains were read from a single sample in a study of CD8 T cells in ankylosing spondylitis. TCRdb reprocessed the 5' RACE reads with MiXCR, giving one entry per CDR3 protein. The table records 400,000 to 450,000 distinct CDR3 sequences, roughly 18% of them present only once. Sequenced input: blood, either unsorted or a sorted T cell fraction (not recorded which). The receptors stem from a male donor with ankylosing spondylitis. Each CDR3 is given with its conserved first and last residue. A D gene is named only where the DNA matches it firmly. The size of a clone is reported for some rows only, either as once, few or many, or as a class for expanded clones.

TRBV20-1,-,-,TRBJ2-5,CSARSGVGETQYF,TGCAGTGCTAGGTCAGGGGTCGGGGAGACCCAGTACTTC
TRBV20-1,TRBD2,-,TRBJ2-1,CSAIGGGRVYNEQFF,TGCAGTGCTATCGGGGGGGGTCGTGTATACAATGAGCAGTTCTTC
TRBV28,TRBD1,-,TRBJ1-1,CASTRGGGGEAEAFF,TGTGCCAGCACCCGAGGGGGAGGGGGCGAGGCTGAAGCTTTCTTT
TRBV6-5,-,few,TRBJ1-1,CASSKNTLMNTEAFF,TGTGCCAGCAGTAAAAACACCCTCATGAACACTGAAGCTTTCTTT
TRBV12-3/TRBV12-4,-,many,TRBJ1-5,CASSRSRNQPQHF,TGTGCCAGCAGTCGGTCGCGAAATCAGCCCCAGCATTTT
TRBV29-1,-,few,TRBJ2-7,CSVEDSDGRSYEQYF,TGCAGCGTTGAAGATAGTGACGGGAGATCCTACGAGCAGTACTTC
TRBV2,TRBD1,few,TRBJ2-3,CASKTGVADTQYF,TGTGCCAGCAAGACAGGGGTGGCAGATACGCAGTATTTT
TRBV7-3,TRBD2,-,TRBJ2-3,CASSPTGQRGSDTQYF,TGTGCCAGCAGCCCAACCGGACAGCGGGGGTCAGATACGCAGTATTTT
TRBV10-3,TRBD1,few,TRBJ2-1,CAISEGTGGNNEQFF,TGTGCCATCAGTGAAGGGACAGGGGGCAACAATGAGCAGTTCTTC
TRBV7-9,-,-,TRBJ1-4,CASSFTRVRGEKLFF,TGTGCCAGCAGCTTTACAAGGGTTCGGGGTGAAAAACTGTTTTTT
TRBV6-5,TRBD2,many,TRBJ2-1,CASSSTSGNYNEQFF,TGTGCCAGCAGTTCGACTAGCGGAAACTACAATGAGCAGTTCTTC
TRBV19,-,-,TRBJ2-3,CASSIYARPDTQYF,TGTGCCAGTAGTATATATGCTCGCCCAGATACGCAGTATTTT
TRBV3-1,-,many,TRBJ1-5,CASSQEAASNQPQHF,TGTGCCAGCAGCCAAGAAGCTGCTAGCAATCAGCCCCAGCATTTT
TRBV6-1,-,-,TRBJ2-2,CASRQGVANTGELFF,TGTGCCAGCAGGCAGGGCGTTGCGAACACCGGGGAGCTGTTTTTT
TRBV5-1,TRBD1,-,TRBJ1-4,CASSFQGAREKLFF,TGCGCCAGCAGCTTCCAGGGGGCGCGTGAAAAACTGTTTTTT
TRBV6-1,TRBD2,few,TRBJ2-2,CASSEISSGVTGELFF,TGTGCCAGCAGTGAGATATCTAGCGGGGTTACCGGGGAGCTGTTTTTT
TRBV4-2,-,-,TRBJ2-3,CASSQGWGTSTDTQYF,TGTGCCAGCAGCCAAGGTTGGGGGACAAGCACAGATACGCAGTATTTT
TRBV12-3/TRBV12-4,-,-,TRBJ2-3,CASKISDTQYF,TGTGCCAGCAAAATATCAGATACGCAGTATTTT
TRBV28,TRBD2,few,TRBJ2-3,CASRLATDTQYF,TGTGCCTCCCGACTAGCCACAGATACGCAGTATTTT
TRBV3-1,-,-,TRBJ2-1,CASSQESQYNEQFF,TGTGCCAGCAGCCAAGAGTCCCAGTACAATGAGCAGTTCTTC
TRBV20-1,-,few,TRBJ2-3,CSAREVGTDTQYF,TGCAGTGCTAGAGAGGTGGGCACAGATACGCAGTATTTT
TRBV28,-,-,TRBJ1-3,CASTRRLSGNTIYF,TGTGCCAGCACCCGGCGGCTCTCTGGAAACACCATATATTTT
TRBV30,-,-,TRBJ1-1,CAWSARPPNTEAFF,TGTGCCTGGAGTGCCAGGCCCCCGAACACTGAAGCTTTCTTT
TRBV25-1,TRBD2,few,TRBJ2-1,CASRTSGGEQFF,TGTGCCAGCAGGACTAGCGGGGGGGAGCAGTTCTTC
TRBV5-1,-,few,TRBJ2-1,CASSLDRDYNEQFF,TGCGCCAGCAGCTTGGACAGGGACTACAATGAGCAGTTCTTC
TRBV9,-,few,TRBJ1-2,CASSVGSETNYGYTF,TGTGCCAGCAGCGTAGGGTCGGAAACTAACTATGGCTACACCTTC
TRBV27,-,-,TRBJ2-7,CASRGHSTYEQYF,TGTGCCAGCAGAGGACACAGTACATACGAGCAGTACTTC
TRBV13,-,few,TRBJ1-1,CASSQTGMGSEAFF,TGTGCCAGCTCACAGACCGGGATGGGGTCTGAAGCTTTCTTT
TRBV18,TRBD1,-,TRBJ1-1,CASSPGQGPNTEAFF,TGTGCCAGCTCACCAGGACAGGGCCCCAACACTGAAGCTTTCTTT